Each of the 27 T cell receptor beta chains below was sequenced from the same sample in a study of T cells after posttransplantation cyclophosphamide. Sequenced by immunoSEQ multiplex PCR; TCRdb stores in-frame clones only, minus some. This sample carries fewer than 40,000 clones, none of them present only once. The sequencing sample was made of PBMCs. These receptors came from a woman in her 30s in good health and a related stem cell transplant donor.

This clone was found many times. J is TRBJ2-2 and V is TRBV12-3 or TRBV12-4, with D possibly TRBD2 on 6 matching bases. Between the trimmed V and J ends, which lost 3 bases and 5 bases, there was a span of 7 bases. This CDR3 is 13 amino acids long. This chain's CDR3 is CASSFGGTGELFF. In DNA form, the CDR3 reads TGTGCCAGCAGTTTTGGGGGGACCGGGGAGCTGTTTTTT.

This clone was recorded many times. The chain combines TRBV5-6 with TRBJ2-1, with D possibly being TRBD2 (5 bases). CDR1 SGHDT and CDR2 YYEEEE come from the germline V gene. CDR3 length: 17 residues. V shed 0 bases and J shed 4 bases, with 17 bases lying between them. CDR3 residues: CASSLVTGVLRYNEQFF. The CDR3 DNA reads TGTGCCAGCAGCTTGGTAACCGGGGTGTTGAGGTACAATGAGCAGTTCTTC.

There are many counts of this clone. The chain carries TRBV12-3 or TRBV12-4 and TRBJ1-2; the D gene is possibly TRBD1 (5 bases). This CDR3 is built from 13 residues. The V end was cut by 1 base, the J end by 8 bases, with 11 bases between. CDR3: CASSLGGAYGYTF. CDR3 in DNA: TGTGCCAGCAGTTTAGGCGGGGCCTACGGCTACACCTTC.

In this sample, this clone turned up many times. The CDR3 nucleotides read TGTGCCAGCAGTGAAGAGTCTCGGACAGAATACTTC. Its protein is CASSEESRTEYF. This chain uses TRBV6-1 with TRBJ2-7; maybe TRBD1 (6 bases). This CDR3 region has 12 residues. Germline CDR1 MNHNS, CDR2 SASEGT. The ends were cut back, 1 base at V and 13 bases at J, with 14 bases in the middle.

CDR3 residues: CASSPIGQGAKETQYF. CDR3 nucleotide sequence: TGTGCCAGCAGCCCAATAGGACAGGGGGCGAAGGAGACCCAGTACTTC. This chain joins TRBV9 and TRBJ2-5; 11 nucleotides match TRBD1. Germline V gene data show CDR1 as SGDLS and CDR2 as YYNGEE. This CDR3 is built from 16 residues. Trimming at V came to 4 bases and at J to 5 bases, leaving 10 bases not matched to a gene. Using reference TRBV9 and TRBJ2-5 for the parts outside the CDR3, the full variable domain is DSGVTQTPKHLITATGQRVTLRCSPRSGDLSVYWYQQSLDQGLQFLIQYYNGEERAKGNILERFSAQQFPDLHSELNLSSLELGDSALYFCASSPIGQGAKETQYFGPGTRLLVL.

This clone showed up many times. This chain joins TRBV5-4 and TRBJ2-5, with TRBD2 identical over 8 bases. Germline assignment: CDR1 SGHNT and CDR2 YYREEE (reference sequence). V gave up 4 bases and J gave up 4 bases; unmatched junction bases: 3. CDR3 length equals 13 residues. The CDR3 nucleotides read TGTGCCAGCAGCCCCAGCGGGGGAGAGACCCAGTACTTC. Its translation is CASSPSGGETQYF.

In this sample, this clone turned up many times. CDR3 amino acids: CASSEPDLRDYTF. DNA for the CDR3: TGTGCCAGCAGTGAACCGGACTTACGAGACTACACCTTC. This chain uses TRBV2 with TRBJ1-2; D remains ambiguous. Per germline, CDR1 SNHLY and CDR2 FYNNEI. The CDR3 length is 13 residues. V was pared by 2 bases and J by 10 bases, with 14 bases between.

There are many counts of this clone. The chain joins TRBV19 to TRBJ2-1; TRBD2 might be the D (6 bases). Looked up from germline, CDR1 is LNHDA and CDR2 is SQIVND (reference sequence). The V gene lost 5 bases and the J gene lost 6 bases, with 17 bases spanning the gap. The CDR3 runs to 15 residues. CDR3 residues: CASSARLVIGNEQFF. CDR3 nucleotides: TGTGCCAGTAGTGCGAGACTAGTAATAGGCAATGAGCAGTTCTTC. The full variable domain, completed using reference TRBV19 and TRBJ2-1, is DGGITQSPKYLFRKEGQNVTLSCEQNLNHDAMYWYRQDPGQGLRLIYYSQIVNDFQKGDIAEGYSVSREKKESFPLTVTSAQKNPTAFYLCASSARLVIGNEQFFGPGTRLTVL.

The sample holds many counts of this clone. The chain links TRBV7-9 to TRBJ1-1; TRBD1 is a possible D gene (5 bases). CDR1 and CDR2 from the germline V gene are SEHNR and FQNEAQ (reference sequence). The CDR3 totals 18 residues. Trimming removed 0 bases at V and 0 bases at J, with 17 bases between. CDR3 bases: TGTGCCAGCAGCTTAGCGTGGGCGGCAGGGTCCCTGAACACTGAAGCTTTCTTT. It specifies CASSLAWAAGSLNTEAFF.

This clone was observed a few times. The rearrangement links TRBV2 to TRBJ2-3, with TRBD2 matching 9 bases. CDR1 is SNHLY and CDR2 is FYNNEI in the germline V gene. The CDR3 totals 17 residues. Trimming took 3 bases from V and 0 from J; bases not matched to a gene: 7. CDR3 sequence (DNA): TGTGCCAGCAGTGAGGATGCGACTAGCGGAAGCACAGATACGCAGTATTTT. Protein sequence: CASSEDATSGSTDTQYF.

This clone was counted ten times or more. The chain combines TRBV4-2 with TRBJ1-1; TRBD1 is a possible D gene (5 bases). The CDR3 totals 15 residues. V was shortened by 4 bases and J by 5 bases, with 17 bases between the two germline ends. CDR1 is LGHNA, CDR2 YNFKEQ, per germline. The chain's CDR3 is CASSPGIGRDTEAFF. The CDR3 DNA sequence: TGTGCCAGCAGCCCAGGGATTGGGAGAGATACTGAAGCTTTCTTT.

This clone was detected ten times or more. This rearrangement joins TRBV7-2 to TRBJ1-1, with D perhaps TRBD1 (6 bases). This CDR3 is 15 amino acids long. In germline, CDR1 is SGHTA, CDR2 FQGNSA. Trimming cost V 1 base and J 1 base, with 10 bases left between them. DNA for the CDR3: TGTGCCAGCAGCTTAGTAGGGGGTTCGAACACTGAAGCTTTCTTT. Its protein product is CASSLVGGSNTEAFF.

The V and J genes are TRBV7-8 and TRBJ2-3, with D maybe TRBD2 (5 bases). This CDR3 contains 17 residues. Between the trimmed V and J ends, which lost 5 bases and 5 bases, there was a span of 23 bases. CDR1 is SGHVS and CDR2 is FQNEAQ in the germline V gene. CDR3: CASSLSMTEPGKDTQYF. CDR3 nucleotide sequence: TGTGCCAGCAGCCTTTCAATGACCGAACCGGGGAAAGATACGCAGTATTTT.

This chain connects TRBV19 to TRBJ1-5, with a weak D call TRBD1 (5 bases). Germline CDR1 is LNHDA and CDR2 is SQIVND (reference sequence). The CDR3 runs to 16 residues. Trimming pared 3 bases from V and 6 bases from J, leaving 18 bases between. The CDR3 spells CASSIARVWDSQPQHF. CDR3 in DNA: TGTGCCAGTAGTATCGCCAGGGTTTGGGATTCTCAGCCCCAGCATTTT.

This clone was recorded many times. This chain links TRBV19 with TRBJ1-2; TRBD1 aligns across 7 bases. The V and J ends lost 6 bases and 10 bases, in that order; junction bases with no gene match: 14. The CDR3 contains 14 residues. The V gene's germline CDR1 is LNHDA and CDR2 SQIVND (reference sequence). The CDR3 nucleotides are TGTGCCAGTAGACCTACAGGGGCCCTTTCTACCTACACCTTC. Protein: CASRPTGALSTYTF.

This clone was picked up many times. V gene TRBV5-8 combines with J gene TRBJ1-1; D is unresolved. Between the trimmed V and J ends, which lost 0 bases and 1 base, there was a span of 4 bases. The CDR3 loop spans 13 amino acids. The germline CDR1 and CDR2 sequences are SGHTS and YDEGEE. DNA of the CDR3: TGTGCCAGCAGCTTGGATAGGAACACTGAAGCTTTCTTT. This gives the protein CASSLDRNTEAFF. Full variable domain (missing parts from reference TRBV5-8 and TRBJ1-1): EAGVTQSPTHLIKTRGQQATLRCSPISGHTSVYWYQQALGLGLQFLLWYDEGEERNRGNFPPRFSGRQFPNYSSELNVNALELEDSALYLCASSLDRNTEAFFGQGTRLTVV.

This clone was seen ten or more times. The chain links TRBV5-1 to TRBJ1-6, with 9 bases that match TRBD1. The CDR3 totals 15 residues. V lost 0 bases, J lost 7 bases, and 2 bases stayed unmatched. In germline, CDR1 is SGHRS, CDR2 YFSETQ. The CDR3 loop is CASSLAGTGNSPLHF. The CDR3 DNA is TGCGCCAGCAGCTTGGCCGGGACAGGGAATTCACCCCTCCACTTT.

This clone was counted a few times. This sequence joins TRBV11-2 and TRBJ2-5; TRBD2 agrees at 10 bases. CDR1 and CDR2 from the germline V gene are SGHAT and FQNNGV. The CDR3 runs 15 residues. The trim removed 5 bases at V and 5 bases at J, leaving 8 bases unmatched. DNA of the CDR3: TGTGCCAGCAGCGCCAGCGGGGGGGCCTCCGAGACCCAGTACTTC. Its translation is CASSASGGASETQYF.

This clone came up a few times. The chain carries TRBV7-2 and TRBJ2-4; D is perhaps TRBD1 (7 bases). The germline CDR1 and CDR2 sequences are SGHTA and FQGNSA. The CDR3 runs to 18 residues. V was cut by 1 base and J by 1 base, with 17 bases left in between. Written as DNA, the CDR3 is TGTGCCAGCAGCTTAGTTGGAGGGGGCGATGTGGCCAAAAACATTCAGTACTTC. As protein: CASSLVGGGDVAKNIQYF.

This clone has ten or more counts. This chain uses TRBV5-1 with TRBJ2-1; the D gene is possibly TRBD1 (6 bases). This CDR3 contains 14 residues. V was trimmed by 2 bases and J by 10 bases, leaving 16 bases between them. Germline V gene data show CDR1 as SGHRS and CDR2 as YFSETQ. The CDR3 region has the DNA TGCGCCAGCAGCTTCAGGGGAAGGATGGTGGAGCAGTTCTTC. Its protein product is CASSFRGRMVEQFF.

A few counts support this clone. The rearrangement joins TRBV4-2 to TRBJ2-3; D may be TRBD1 or TRBD2 (5 bases each). The CDR3 runs 16 residues. V was clipped by 4 bases and J by 0 bases, with 14 bases between them. CDR1 LGHNA and CDR2 YNFKEQ come from the germline V gene. The CDR3 region is CASSLAGSSSTDTQYF. In DNA form, the CDR3 reads TGTGCCAGCAGCCTTGCAGGGAGCTCTAGCACAGATACGCAGTATTTT.

This clone was counted at least ten times. The CDR3 nucleotides read TGTGCCAGCAGCACCGGTTGGACAGGGAAGAACGAGCAGTACTTC. As protein: CASSTGWTGKNEQYF. V gene TRBV28 combines with J gene TRBJ2-7; TRBD1 agrees at 8 bases. CDR1 is MDHEN, CDR2 SYDVKM, per germline. The CDR3 spans 15 residues. V was clipped by 6 bases and J by 5 bases; unmatched bases: 12.

This chain uses TRBV6-1 with TRBJ1-5, with D perhaps matching TRBD1 (5 bases). V was cut by 3 bases and J by 6 bases, with 15 bases left in between. Germline V gives CDR1 MNHNS, CDR2 SASEGT. This CDR3 comprises 15 residues. CDR3 region: CASSDVGGQGQPQHF. The CDR3, as DNA: TGTGCCAGCAGTGACGTCGGGGGTCAGGGTCAGCCCCAGCATTTT.

This clone has a count of ten or more. The rearrangement links TRBV2 to TRBJ2-3; TRBD2 matches 9 bases. CDR1 is SNHLY and CDR2 is FYNNEI in the germline V gene. The CDR3 totals 17 residues. V lost 6 bases, J lost 1 base, and 11 bases stayed unmatched. The CDR3 spells CASRENLASGGTDTQYF. In DNA form, the CDR3 reads TGTGCCAGCAGAGAAAATCTGGCTAGCGGGGGCACAGATACGCAGTATTTT.

The sample holds many counts of this clone. CDR3 nucleotides: TGTGCCACCAGCAGAGCCCGACTAGGCAATGAGCAGTTCTTC. As protein: CATSRARLGNEQFF. The genes are TRBV15 and TRBJ2-1; maybe TRBD2 (6 bases). Germline assignment: CDR1 LNHNV and CDR2 YYDKDF (reference sequence). The CDR3 spans 14 residues. V was shortened by 1 base and J by 6 bases, with 10 bases between the two germline ends.

The rearrangement joins TRBV11-2 to TRBJ1-1, with 7 bases that match TRBD1. Germline V lookup: CDR1 SGHAT, CDR2 FQNNGV. The length of the CDR3 is 14 residues. The trim removed 3 bases at V and 2 bases at J, leaving 3 bases unmatched. CDR3 coding DNA: TGTGCCAGCAGCTTTCACAGGGGTAACACTGAAGCTTTCTTT. Translation gives CASSFHRGNTEAFF.

This clone was detected ten times or more. The chain has TRBV6-2 or TRBV6-3 and TRBJ2-7, with D possibly matching TRBD2 (6 bases). The germline V gene encodes CDR1 MNHEY and CDR2 SVGEGT. Trimming pared 0 bases from V and 3 bases from J, leaving 6 bases between. The CDR3 spans 13 residues. The CDR3 region has the DNA TGTGCCAGCAGTTACTCGGAGGGCTACGAGCAGTACTTC. Its protein product is CASSYSEGYEQYF.